The source of this T cell receptor beta chain is a study of cytomegalovirus exposure and HLA in healthy donors. Overall study context: Sequencing of 150 million to 200 million T cells in an earlier analysis found 90 million to 120 million unique TCR beta sequences. Whole-study results and caveats: Judged likely to be a sequencing artifact was a cluster of highly shared sequence variants. Testing in vitro showed a few CMV-associated chains specific for CMV antigens. With high specificity and sensitivity, the classifier reportedly diagnosed cytomegalovirus status.

This clone showed up just a few times. Its antigen is not known. Germline values: CDR1 MDHEN, CDR2 SYDVKM. This CDR3 comprises 12 residues. Trimming shortened V by 5 bases and J by 5 bases, and 10 bases separated the two germline ends. It was with 60 Vbeta and 13 Jbeta primers that the PCR ran. Sequenced by immunoSEQ multiplex PCR; TCRdb stores in-frame clones only, minus some. Seen here are about 150,000 clones, around a tenth observed once, and the top ten hold around 1.9%. The chain carries TRBV28 and TRBJ2-7; perhaps TRBD2 as D (5 bases). The material sequenced was PBMCs. The sequence was collected from a male donor in good health and CMV-seronegative. As DNA, the CDR3 is TGTGCCAGCAGTGGACTCTCACACGAGCAGTACTTC. Protein: CASSGLSHEQYF.